One and the same sample provided the 17 T cell receptor beta chains below, sequenced in a study of Graves' ophthalmopathy and Graves' hyperthyroidism. Amplification of TCR beta CDR3 regions used RNA transcripts. HTBI primers were employed in first-round RT-PCR, then a second-round multiplex PCR followed. A single record per CDR3 protein comes from TCRdb applying MiXCR to the multiplex PCR reads. The sample holds 900,000 to 1,200,000 distinct CDR3 sequences, about two fifths seen once. Sequenced material: peripheral blood or thyroid tissue (not recorded which). All receptors derive from an adult man with Graves' hyperthyroidism.

This chain connects TRBV7-9 to TRBJ1-1; D unresolved. The CDR3 is 9 amino acids. Germline CDR1 SEHNR, CDR2 FQNEAQ (reference sequence). V gave up 7 bases and J gave up 5 bases, with 2 bases separating them. Written as DNA, the CDR3 is TGTGCCAGCATGACTGAAGCTTTCTTT. Amino acids: CASMTEAFF. The entire variable domain, with the rest obtained from reference TRBV7-9 and TRBJ1-1, is as follows: DTGVSQNPRHKITKRGQNVTFRCDPISEHNRLYWYRQTLGQGPEFLTYFQNEAQLEKSRLLSDRFSAERPKGSFSTLEIQRTEQGDSAMYLCASMTEAFFGQGTRLTVV.

The sample holds many counts of this clonotype. The chain employs TRBV2 and TRBJ2-5; D is unresolved. The V gene lost 6 bases and the J gene lost 0 bases, with 11 bases spanning the gap. CDR1 and CDR2 from the germline V gene are SNHLY and FYNNEI. The CDR3 is 14 residues long. The CDR3: CASSPPTYQETQYF. The CDR3 DNA sequence: TGTGCCAGCAGCCCTCCTACGTACCAAGAGACCCAGTACTTC.

The chain uses TRBV19 and TRBJ2-2; D perhaps matches TRBD2 (6 bases). The CDR3 runs 12 residues. Per the germline V gene, CDR1 is LNHDA and CDR2 is SQIVND (reference sequence). V was pared by 11 bases and J by 9 bases, with 16 bases between. The CDR3 DNA reads TGTGCCGGACGCGGGGTGCTAAGGGAGCTGTTTTTT. It encodes CAGRGVLRELFF.

This clonotype was seen a few times. The V and J genes are TRBV12-3 or TRBV12-4 and TRBJ2-7; 8 bases line up with TRBD2. With V trimmed by 6 bases and J by 5 bases, 15 bases remained unmatched. The CDR3 is 16 amino acids. The CDR3 DNA is TGTGCCAGCAGCTCCCCCCGGGACTCGGGGGGGGACGAGCAGTACTTC. Residues: CASSSPRDSGGDEQYF.

The chain recombines TRBV29-1 with TRBJ2-1, with D hard to call. Per germline, CDR1 SQVTM and CDR2 ANQGSEA. The V and J ends lost 2 bases and 0 bases respectively, with 8 bases between them. This CDR3 contains 14 residues. CDR3 DNA: TGCAGCGTTGAACATCATAGCTCCTACAATGAGCAGTTCTTC. As protein: CSVEHHSSYNEQFF.

This rearrangement joins TRBV10-3 to TRBJ1-4; 8 bases fit TRBD1. The V gene end was trimmed by 10 bases and the J gene end by 8 bases; junction bases not matched to a gene: 18. Germline-derived CDR1 and CDR2 are ENHRY and SYGVKD. CDR3 length: 16 amino acids. CDR3 residues: CASSTPGGPSPEKLFF. The DNA for the CDR3 is TGTGCCAGTAGTACCCCAGGGGGCCCCTCGCCCGAAAAACTGTTTTTT.

The CDR3 DNA follows: TGTGCCAGCAGACCCGGGACAGGGCACTCACCCCTCCACTTT. Protein sequence: CASRPGTGHSPLHF. V usage is TRBV2 and J usage is TRBJ1-6; 9 nucleotides match TRBD1. Germline V lookup: CDR1 SNHLY, CDR2 FYNNEI. This CDR3 has 14 amino acids. Trimming took 6 bases from V and 10 from J; bases not matched to a gene: 7.

This clonotype was counted many times. The V call is TRBV7-2, the J call TRBJ1-1; D unclear. The V gene's germline CDR1 is SGHTA and CDR2 FQGNSA. The CDR3 runs 14 residues. The ends were cut back, 2 bases at V and 1 base at J, with 8 bases in the middle. The CDR3 bases are TGTGCCAGCAGCTTAAATGATCAGAACACTGAAGCTTTCTTT. It yields the protein CASSLNDQNTEAFF.

This clonotype was detected many times. This chain uses TRBV2 with TRBJ1-6; D is perhaps TRBD1 (5 bases). Trimming pared 3 bases from V and 8 bases from J, leaving 11 bases between. This CDR3 comprises 14 residues. The V gene's germline CDR1 is SNHLY and CDR2 FYNNEI. CDR3 sequence reads: CASSESRVDSPLHF. CDR3 DNA: TGTGCCAGCAGTGAGTCCAGGGTTGATTCACCCCTCCACTTT.

V gene TRBV2 combines with J gene TRBJ2-7, with D possibly being TRBD1 or TRBD2 (5 bases each). The germline CDR1 and CDR2 sequences are SNHLY and FYNNEI. This CDR3 contains 12 residues. V lost 2 bases and J 6 bases, leaving 8 bases between the germline ends. CDR3 residues: CASSEWGSEQYF. The CDR3 nucleotides are TGTGCCAGCAGTGAATGGGGGTCCGAGCAGTACTTC.

This clonotype was detected many times. The rearrangement links TRBV15 to TRBJ2-6; D gene uncertain. CDR1 is LNHNV, CDR2 YYDKDF, per germline (reference sequence). The CDR3 sequence is 17 residues long. With 4 bases removed from V and 1 base from J, the gap between germline ends came to 14 bases. The CDR3 protein is CATSTGLFVSGANVLTF. The CDR3 DNA reads TGTGCCACCAGCACGGGCCTATTCGTTTCTGGGGCCAACGTCCTGACTTTC.

This clonotype appeared many times. The DNA for the CDR3 is TGCGCCAGCAGCCAAGGAATTGATGGCTACACCTTC. This encodes CASSQGIDGYTF. The chain uses TRBV4-1 and TRBJ1-2; D is undetermined. CDR1 and CDR2 (germline): MGHRA, YSYEKL. V was pared by 1 base and J by 6 bases, with 6 bases between. The CDR3 extends over 12 amino acids.

The chain has TRBV2 and TRBJ2-5; D ambiguous. The J call may not be correct, given that the DNA end is closer to TRBJ2-1. This CDR3 spans 15 amino acids. Germline lookup yields CDR1 SNHLY and CDR2 FYNNEI. CDR3 region: CASTRGPISYNEQFF. Written as DNA, the CDR3 is TGTGCCAGCACCAGAGGACCCATCTCCTACAATGAGCAGTTCTTC.

The rearrangement uses TRBV9 and TRBJ1-1; 12 bases match TRBD1. Losses at the gene ends were 4 bases for V and 8 bases for J; bases not matched to a gene: 9. The CDR3 spans 15 residues. Germline CDR1 SGDLS, CDR2 YYNGEE. The CDR3 protein is CASSQGTGGAGEAFF. CDR3 sequence (DNA): TGTGCCAGCAGCCAGGGGACAGGGGGCGCTGGGGAAGCTTTCTTT. Looking up the rest from reference TRBV9 and TRBJ1-1 gives the full variable domain: DSGVTQTPKHLITATGQRVTLRCSPRSGDLSVYWYQQSLDQGLQFLIQYYNGEERAKGNILERFSAQQFPDLHSELNLSSLELGDSALYFCASSQGTGGAGEAFFGQGTRLTVV.

This chain joins TRBV29-1 and TRBJ1-2; D is undetermined. The CDR3 is 12 residues long. The V end was cut by 6 bases, the J end by 7 bases, with 15 bases between. Germline assignment: CDR1 SQVTM and CDR2 ANQGSEA. As DNA, the CDR3 is TGCAGCGTCCAGACCCCGAAGGGTGGCTACACCTTC. It yields the protein CSVQTPKGGYTF.

This clonotype was observed a few times. This chain uses TRBV2 with TRBJ1-4; no clear D gene. Trimming took 4 bases from V and 0 from J, leaving 6 bases between them. This CDR3 comprises 14 residues. Germline loops: CDR1 SNHLY, CDR2 FYNNEI. CDR3 loop: CASSVGTTNEKLFF. The DNA of the CDR3 is TGTGCCAGCAGTGTGGGAACAACTAATGAAAAACTGTTTTTT. The complete variable domain, with remaining parts taken from reference TRBV2 and TRBJ1-4, reads EPEVTQTPSHQVTQMGQEVILRCVPISNHLYFYWYRQILGQKVEFLVSFYNNEISEKSEIFDDQFSVERPDGSNFTLKIRSTKLEDSAMYFCASSVGTTNEKLFFGSGTQLSVL.

This clonotype was seen only a few times. The chain is built from TRBV12-3 or TRBV12-4 and TRBJ2-5; TRBD1 aligns across 7 bases. Trimming took 5 bases from V and 5 from J; bases not matched to a gene: 11. This CDR3 has 15 amino acids. The CDR3 bases are TGTGCCAGCAGTCCAGGGACAGCCAACCGGGAGACCCAGTACTTC. Residues: CASSPGTANRETQYF.